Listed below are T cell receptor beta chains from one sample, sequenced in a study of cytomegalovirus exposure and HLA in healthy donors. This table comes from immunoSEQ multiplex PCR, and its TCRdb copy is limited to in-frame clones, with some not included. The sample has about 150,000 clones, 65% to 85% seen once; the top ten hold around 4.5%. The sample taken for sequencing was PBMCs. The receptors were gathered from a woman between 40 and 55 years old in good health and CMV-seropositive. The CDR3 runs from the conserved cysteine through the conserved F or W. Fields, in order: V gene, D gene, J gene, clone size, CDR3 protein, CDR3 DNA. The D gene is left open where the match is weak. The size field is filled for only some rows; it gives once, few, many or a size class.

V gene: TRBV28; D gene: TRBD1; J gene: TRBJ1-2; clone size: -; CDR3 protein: CASRPGTGGEYNYGYTF; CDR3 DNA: TGTGCCAGCAGGCCCGGGACAGGGGGAGAGTATAACTATGGCTACACCTTC
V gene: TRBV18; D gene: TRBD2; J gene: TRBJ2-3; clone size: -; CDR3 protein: CASSPRLAGSTDTQYF; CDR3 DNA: TGTGCCAGCTCACCCCGGCTAGCGGGGAGCACAGATACGCAGTATTTT
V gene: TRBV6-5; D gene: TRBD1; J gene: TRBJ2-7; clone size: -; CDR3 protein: CASTRQQGLYEQYF; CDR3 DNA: TGTGCCAGCACAAGACAACAGGGGCTGTACGAGCAGTACTTC
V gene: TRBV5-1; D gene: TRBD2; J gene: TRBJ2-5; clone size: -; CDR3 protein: CASSGTSGTSGLETQYF; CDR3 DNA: TGCGCCAGCAGCGGGACTTCCGGGACTAGCGGGTTGGAGACCCAGTACTTC
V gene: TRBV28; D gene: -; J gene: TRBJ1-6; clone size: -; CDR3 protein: CASTPVLRYNSPLHF; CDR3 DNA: TGTGCCAGCACCCCGGTTTTGAGGTATAATTCACCCCTCCACTTT
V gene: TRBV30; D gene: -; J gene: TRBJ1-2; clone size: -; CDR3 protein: CAWRFRDYGYTF; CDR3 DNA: TGTGCCTGGAGGTTCAGGGACTACGGCTACACCTTC
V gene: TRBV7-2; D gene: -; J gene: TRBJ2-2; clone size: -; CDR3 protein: CASSVVLGELFF; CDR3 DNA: TGTGCCAGCAGCGTCGTTCTCGGGGAGCTGTTTTTT
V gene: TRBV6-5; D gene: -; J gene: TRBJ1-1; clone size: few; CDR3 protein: CASSYSGGENTEAFF; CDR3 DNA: TGTGCCAGCAGTTACTCGGGCGGGGAGAACACTGAAGCTTTCTTT
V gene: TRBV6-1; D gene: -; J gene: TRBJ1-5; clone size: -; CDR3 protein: CASSEVPGQPQHF; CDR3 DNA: TGTGCCAGCAGTGAAGTGCCAGGTCAGCCCCAGCATTTT
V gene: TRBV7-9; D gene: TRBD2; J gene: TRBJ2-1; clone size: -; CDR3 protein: CASSPRTSGIDNEQFF; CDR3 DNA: TGTGCCAGCAGCCCGAGGACTAGCGGAATCGACAATGAGCAGTTCTTC
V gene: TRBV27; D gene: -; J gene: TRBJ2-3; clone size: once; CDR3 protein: CASTHISASHNTDTQYF; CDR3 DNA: TGTGCCAGCACCCATATCTCGGCTAGCCATAACACAGATACGCAGTATTTT
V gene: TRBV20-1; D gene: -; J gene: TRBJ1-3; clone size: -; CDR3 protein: CSARDANTIYF; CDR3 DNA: TGCAGTGCCCGCGATGCAAACACCATATATTTT
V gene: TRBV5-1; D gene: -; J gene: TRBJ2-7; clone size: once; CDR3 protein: CASSLGGAIRSYEQYF; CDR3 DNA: TGCGCCAGCAGCTTGGGCGGGGCCATCCGCTCCTACGAGCAGTACTTC
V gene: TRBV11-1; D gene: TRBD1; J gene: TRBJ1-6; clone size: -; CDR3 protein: CASSLGAGGVSPLHF; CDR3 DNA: TGTGCCAGCAGCTTAGGGGCAGGGGGTGTTTCACCCCTCCACTTT
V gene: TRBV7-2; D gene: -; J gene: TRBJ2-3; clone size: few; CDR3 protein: CASSLAPTAGGDTQYF; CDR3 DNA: TGTGCCAGCAGCTTAGCGCCGACTGCGGGTGGAGATACGCAGTATTTT
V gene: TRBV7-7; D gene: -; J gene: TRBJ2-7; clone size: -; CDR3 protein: CASSPLGGGLYEQYF; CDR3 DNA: TGTGCTAGCAGCCCCTTGGGGGGAGGCCTATACGAGCAGTACTTC
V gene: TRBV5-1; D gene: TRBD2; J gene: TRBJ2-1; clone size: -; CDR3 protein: CASSLGTTTNEQFF; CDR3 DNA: TGCGCCAGCAGCCTCGGGACTACCACCAATGAGCAGTTCTTC
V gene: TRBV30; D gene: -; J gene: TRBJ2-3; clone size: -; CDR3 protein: CAWSAGLEDTQYF; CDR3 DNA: TGTGCCTGGAGTGCAGGACTGGAAGATACGCAGTATTTT
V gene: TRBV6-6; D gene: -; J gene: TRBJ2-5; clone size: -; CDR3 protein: CASSYSGGARVTQYF; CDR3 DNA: TGTGCCAGCAGTTACTCTGGGGGGGCGCGGGTGACCCAGTACTTC
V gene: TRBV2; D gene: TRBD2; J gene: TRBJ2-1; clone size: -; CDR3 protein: CASSGGEGLNEQFF; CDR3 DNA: TGTGCCAGCTCGGGGGGGGAGGGCCTCAATGAGCAGTTCTTC
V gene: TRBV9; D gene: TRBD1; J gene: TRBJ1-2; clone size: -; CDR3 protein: CASSAGQGDGYTF; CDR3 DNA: TGTGCCAGCAGCGCCGGACAGGGAGATGGCTACACCTTC
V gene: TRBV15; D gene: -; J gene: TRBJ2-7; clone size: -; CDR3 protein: CATSRERGSYEQYF; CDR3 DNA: TGTGCCACCAGCAGAGAGAGGGGGTCCTACGAGCAGTACTTC
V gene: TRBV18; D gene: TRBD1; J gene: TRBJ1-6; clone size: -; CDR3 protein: CASSQRQGNNSPLHF; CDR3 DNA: TGTGCCAGCTCGCAGCGACAGGGCAATAATTCACCCCTCCACTTT
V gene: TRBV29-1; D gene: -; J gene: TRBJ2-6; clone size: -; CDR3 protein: CSVDAGPGANVLTF; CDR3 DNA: TGCAGCGTTGACGCGGGCCCTGGGGCCAACGTCCTGACTTTC
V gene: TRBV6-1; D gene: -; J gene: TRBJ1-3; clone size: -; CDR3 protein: CAVWATGFAGNTIYF; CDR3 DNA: TGTGCCGTCTGGGCAACAGGGTTCGCTGGAAACACCATATATTTT
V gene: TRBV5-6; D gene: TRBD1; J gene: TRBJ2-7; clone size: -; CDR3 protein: CASSPGTASFTYEQYF; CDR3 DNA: TGTGCCAGCAGCCCGGGGACAGCTTCATTTACCTACGAGCAGTACTTC
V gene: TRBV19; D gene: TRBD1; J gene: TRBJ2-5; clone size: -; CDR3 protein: CALTAGQAGNQETQYF; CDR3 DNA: TGTGCCCTCACGGCAGGACAGGCGGGCAACCAAGAGACCCAGTACTTC
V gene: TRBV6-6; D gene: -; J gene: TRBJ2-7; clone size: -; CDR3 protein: CASSYSRGAYEQYF; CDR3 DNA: TGTGCCAGCAGTTACTCGCGCGGCGCCTACGAGCAGTACTTC
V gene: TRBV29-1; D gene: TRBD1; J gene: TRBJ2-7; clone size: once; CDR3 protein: CSVGTGHDYEQYF; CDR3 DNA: TGCAGCGTTGGGACAGGCCACGACTACGAGCAGTACTTC
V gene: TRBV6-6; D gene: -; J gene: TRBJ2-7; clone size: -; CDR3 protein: CASLAPTSRDHEQYF; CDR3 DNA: TGTGCCAGCCTTGCCCCAACTAGCAGGGACCACGAGCAGTACTTC
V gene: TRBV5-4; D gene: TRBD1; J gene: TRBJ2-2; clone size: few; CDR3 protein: CASSWGQGTTGELFF; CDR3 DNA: TGTGCCAGCAGCTGGGGACAGGGCACAACCGGGGAGCTGTTTTTT
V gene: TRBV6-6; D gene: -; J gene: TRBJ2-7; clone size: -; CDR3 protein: CASSGQRGSYEQYF; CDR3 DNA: TGTGCCAGCAGCGGCCAACGAGGGTCCTACGAGCAGTACTTC
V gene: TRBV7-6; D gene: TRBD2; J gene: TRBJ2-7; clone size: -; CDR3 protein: CASSSGLAGEYEQYF; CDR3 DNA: TGTGCCAGCAGCTCGGGACTAGCGGGAGAATACGAGCAGTACTTC
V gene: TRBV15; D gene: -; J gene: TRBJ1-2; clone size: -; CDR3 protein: CATSRDLRGRYGYTF; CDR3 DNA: TGTGCCACCAGCAGGGATCTTAGGGGCCGCTATGGCTACACCTTC
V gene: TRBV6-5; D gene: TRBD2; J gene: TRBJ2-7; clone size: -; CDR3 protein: CASSYAGRSYEQYF; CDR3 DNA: TGTGCCAGCAGTTACGCCGGGAGGTCCTACGAGCAGTACTTC
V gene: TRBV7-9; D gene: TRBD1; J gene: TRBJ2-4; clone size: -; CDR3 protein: CASSLDLGQGPKNIQYF; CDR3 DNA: TGTGCCAGCAGCTTAGACCTCGGACAGGGCCCCAAAAACATTCAGTACTTC
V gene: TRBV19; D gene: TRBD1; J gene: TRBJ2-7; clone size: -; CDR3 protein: CASSIPGTGPIYEQYF; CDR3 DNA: TGTGCCAGTAGTATCCCCGGGACAGGGCCTATCTACGAGCAGTACTTC
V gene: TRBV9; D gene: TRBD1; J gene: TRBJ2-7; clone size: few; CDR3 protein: CASSAAGTGDYEQYF; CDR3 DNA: TGTGCCAGCAGCGCCGCCGGGACAGGGGATTACGAGCAGTACTTC
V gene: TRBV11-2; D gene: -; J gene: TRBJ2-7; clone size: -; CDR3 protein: CASSRARPYEQYF; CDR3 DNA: TGTGCCAGCAGCCGAGCTCGCCCCTACGAGCAGTACTTC
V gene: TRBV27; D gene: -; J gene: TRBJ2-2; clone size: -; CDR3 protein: CASSFLNTGELFF; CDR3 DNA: TGTGCCAGCAGTTTCCTGAACACCGGGGAGCTGTTTTTT
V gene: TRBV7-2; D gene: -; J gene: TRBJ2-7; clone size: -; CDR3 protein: CASSFGSSEQYF; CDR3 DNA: TGTGCCAGCAGCTTCGGGTCTTCCGAGCAGTACTTC
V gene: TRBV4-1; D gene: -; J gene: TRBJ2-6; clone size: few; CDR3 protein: CASSQVAAGANVLTF; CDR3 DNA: TGCGCCAGCAGCCAAGTTGCGGCTGGGGCCAACGTCCTGACTTTC
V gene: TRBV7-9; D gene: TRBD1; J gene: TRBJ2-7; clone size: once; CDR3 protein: CASSRGWTGVSDEQYF; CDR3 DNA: TGTGCCAGCAGCCGCGGTTGGACAGGGGTATCGGACGAGCAGTACTTC
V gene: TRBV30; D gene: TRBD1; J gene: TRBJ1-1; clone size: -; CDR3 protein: CAWRDGQGGTEAFF; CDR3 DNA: TGTGCCTGGAGAGACGGACAGGGGGGTACTGAAGCTTTCTTT
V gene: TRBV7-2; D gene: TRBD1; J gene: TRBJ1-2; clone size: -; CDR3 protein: CASSLPGQGRGYTF; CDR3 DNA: TGTGCCAGCAGCTTACCCGGACAGGGGAGAGGCTACACCTTC